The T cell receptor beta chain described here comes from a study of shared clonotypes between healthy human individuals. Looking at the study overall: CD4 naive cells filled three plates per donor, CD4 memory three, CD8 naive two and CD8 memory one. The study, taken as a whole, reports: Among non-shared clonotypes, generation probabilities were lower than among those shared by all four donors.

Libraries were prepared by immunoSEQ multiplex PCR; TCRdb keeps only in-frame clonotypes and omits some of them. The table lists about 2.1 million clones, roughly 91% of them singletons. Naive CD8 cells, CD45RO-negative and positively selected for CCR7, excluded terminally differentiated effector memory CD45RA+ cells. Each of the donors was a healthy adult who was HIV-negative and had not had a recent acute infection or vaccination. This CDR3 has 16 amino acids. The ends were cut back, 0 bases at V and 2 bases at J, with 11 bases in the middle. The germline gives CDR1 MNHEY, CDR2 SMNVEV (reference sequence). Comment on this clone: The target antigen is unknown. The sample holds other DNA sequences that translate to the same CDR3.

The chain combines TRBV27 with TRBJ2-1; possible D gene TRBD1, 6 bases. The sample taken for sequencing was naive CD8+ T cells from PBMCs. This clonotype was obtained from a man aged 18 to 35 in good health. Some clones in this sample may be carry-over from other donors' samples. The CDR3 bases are TGTGCCAGCAGTTTATCGACAGGTGATGCCTACAATGAGCAGTTCTTC. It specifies CASSLSTGDAYNEQFF.